Below are 2 T cell receptor beta chains sequenced from a single sample in a study of T cell responses to AZD1222 COVID-19 vaccine. Sequenced by immunoSEQ multiplex PCR; TCRdb stores in-frame clones only, minus some. This sample yields 100,000 to 150,000 clones, of which approximately 84% are seen a single time; 20% to 25% belongs to the top ten. The sequencing used peripheral blood, collected on day 0 of AZD1222 vaccination. Every receptor here comes from an adult in good health.

The chain couples TRBV3-1 (or the pseudogene TRBV3-2) to TRBJ2-2; possible D gene TRBD1, 6 bases. The germline gives CDR1 LGHDT, CDR2 YNNKEL (reference sequence). CDR3 length equals 14 residues. The V end lost 5 bases, the J end lost 4 bases, and 11 bases lay between the germline ends. CDR3 bases: TGTGCCAGCAGCTACAGGGACCGCACCGGGGAGCTGTTTTTT. It codes for CASSYRDRTGELFF.

This rearrangement joins TRBV7-2 to TRBJ1-2; 8 bases fit TRBD1. CDR1 SGHTA and CDR2 FQGNSA come from the germline V gene. Unmatched junction bases numbered 22, after V lost 5 bases and J lost 8 bases. There are 18 residues in the CDR3. CDR3 residues: CASSAHRGTLPRRWGYTF. As DNA, the CDR3 is TGTGCCAGCAGCGCCCACAGGGGGACGCTACCCCGCCGTTGGGGCTACACCTTC.